The 12 T cell receptor beta chains listed next were all sequenced from one sample in a study of PD-1 blockade in classical Hodgkin lymphoma (dated by TCRdb to the early 2020s). The protocol used for the library was the immunoSEQ multiplex PCR assay. Imported from immuneACCESS, the table was reduced by TCRdb to in-frame sequences with V and J called. These copies leave out some clones; in studies compared against another copy, an unresolved V gene accounts for under half, and the cause of the remainder is not known. Here the sample has fewer than 100,000 clones; just under 95% occur a single time. Roughly 3% of the sample goes to the ten largest clones. Interpreted using the paper, the time point label stands for: cycle 1 day 1 (C1D1), immediately before nivolumab initiation. All trial patients had relapsed after autologous stem cell transplantation, with cohorts A, B and C differing in prior brentuximab vedotin exposure.

The specimen comprised peripheral blood mononuclear cells (PBMCs), sampled at baseline. These receptors all come from a human donor with classical Hodgkin lymphoma.

The rearrangement uses TRBV2 and TRBJ1-2, with D perhaps matching TRBD1 (6 bases). Germline V gene lookup returns CDR1 SNHLY and CDR2 FYNNEI. Between the trimmed V and J ends, which lost 7 bases and 2 bases, there was a span of 14 bases. CDR3 length: 14 amino acids. CDR3 residues: CASTGQSPNYGYTF. CDR3 DNA sequence: TGTGCCAGCACCGGACAGAGCCCCAACTATGGCTACACCTTC.

The chain carries TRBV6-4 and TRBJ1-4; D is possibly TRBD1 (6 bases). The CDR3 runs 14 residues. V shed 5 bases and J shed 8 bases, with 15 bases lying between them. Germline lookup yields CDR1 MRHNA and CDR2 SNTAGT. DNA for the CDR3: TGTGCCAGCAGTCCCGACAGGTTCGGAGAAAAACTGTTTTTT. This encodes CASSPDRFGEKLFF.

The chain uses TRBV11-2 and TRBJ1-2, with TRBD1 as a possible D gene (5 bases). Trimming took off 6 bases at V and 4 bases at J, with 12 bases between the two ends. This CDR3 region has 13 residues. The V gene's germline CDR1 is SGHAT and CDR2 FQNNGV. This chain's CDR3 is CASRSTGSYGYTF. The CDR3 region has the DNA TGTGCCAGCAGATCAACAGGAAGCTATGGCTACACCTTC.

This clone was observed once. The chain carries TRBV2 and TRBJ2-1; possible D gene TRBD2, 5 bases. This CDR3 region has 16 residues. Trimming cost V 3 bases and J 7 bases, with 19 bases left between them. Germline V lookup: CDR1 SNHLY, CDR2 FYNNEI. The CDR3 nucleotides are TGTGCCAGCAGTGAGAGTGGAGCGGTCCGTGCTAATGAGCAGTTCTTC. It encodes CASSESGAVRANEQFF.

The chain employs TRBV6-6 and TRBJ2-7, with D possibly matching TRBD1 (5 bases). V was pared by 2 bases and J by 0 bases, with 8 bases between. The CDR3 loop spans 14 amino acids. CDR1 and CDR2 from the germline V gene are MNHNY and SVGAGI (reference sequence). The CDR3 reads CASSYTGASYEQYF. CDR3 coding DNA: TGTGCCAGCAGTTACACAGGTGCCTCCTACGAGCAGTACTTC.

V and J are TRBV30 and TRBJ2-2; 7 bases match TRBD2. Germline trimming cut 4 bases from V and 3 bases from J; bases unmatched to any gene: 8. There are 15 residues in the CDR3. CDR1 and CDR2 from the germline V gene are GTSNPN and SVGIG (reference sequence). CDR3 amino acids: CAWNRGVTDTGELFF. CDR3 DNA: TGTGCCTGGAACCGGGGGGTTACGGACACCGGGGAGCTGTTTTTT.

This chain uses TRBV29-1 with TRBJ1-4; 7 bases are shared with TRBD1. Per the germline V gene, CDR1 is SQVTM and CDR2 is ANQGSEA. The CDR3 spans 14 residues. V was clipped by 5 bases and J by 10 bases; unmatched bases: 13. The CDR3 reads CSVRSAAGTAKLFF. CDR3 DNA sequence: TGCAGCGTTCGTTCGGCCGCGGGGACAGCAAAACTGTTTTTT.

The genes are TRBV7-2 and TRBJ2-1, with 9 positions matching TRBD2. Trimming removed 1 base from V and 5 bases from J; junction bases left unmatched: 9. Germline loops: CDR1 SGHTA, CDR2 FQGNSA. The CDR3 is 17 residues long. The CDR3, as DNA: TGTGCCAGCAGCTTAGTAGGTAGCGGGAGTTACAACAATGAGCAGTTCTTC. Protein sequence: CASSLVGSGSYNNEQFF.

The chain joins TRBV28 to TRBJ1-4; TRBD1 aligns across 9 bases. The CDR3 has 15 residues. Germline-derived CDR1 and CDR2 are MDHEN and SYDVKM. Unmatched junction bases numbered 9, after V lost 5 bases and J lost 8 bases. The CDR3 region has the DNA TGTGCCAGCAGTCCAACACAGGGGGCGGGGGAAAAACTGTTTTTT. Translated, it gives CASSPTQGAGEKLFF.

The chain combines TRBV5-1 with TRBJ2-7; D is undetermined. Germline values: CDR1 SGHRS, CDR2 YFSETQ. CDR3 size: 13 residues. The V end lost 0 bases, the J end lost 3 bases, and 7 bases lay between the germline ends. Written as DNA, the CDR3 is TGCGCCAGCAGCTTGGCCGGGCGCTACGAGCAGTACTTC. Translating gives CASSLAGRYEQYF.

The V and J genes are TRBV5-1 and TRBJ2-1; 14 bases are a match to TRBD2. The CDR3 spans 17 residues. J lost 4 bases, V lost 4 bases, and 7 bases had no gene match. CDR1 SGHRS and CDR2 YFSETQ come from the germline V gene. The CDR3 is CASSLRRLAGGYNEQFF. The CDR3 DNA follows: TGCGCCAGCAGCCTCAGAAGACTAGCGGGAGGGTACAATGAGCAGTTCTTC.

The chain links TRBV23-1 to TRBJ2-7; D is undetermined. TRBV23-1 belongs to the ORF category, with a function that is uncertain. V was shortened by 1 base and J by 3 bases, with 19 bases between the two germline ends. The CDR3 runs 17 residues. This CDR3 is CASSQLIGRTTNYEQYF. CDR3 DNA sequence: TGCGCCAGCAGTCAATTGATCGGACGGACCACCAACTACGAGCAGTACTTC.